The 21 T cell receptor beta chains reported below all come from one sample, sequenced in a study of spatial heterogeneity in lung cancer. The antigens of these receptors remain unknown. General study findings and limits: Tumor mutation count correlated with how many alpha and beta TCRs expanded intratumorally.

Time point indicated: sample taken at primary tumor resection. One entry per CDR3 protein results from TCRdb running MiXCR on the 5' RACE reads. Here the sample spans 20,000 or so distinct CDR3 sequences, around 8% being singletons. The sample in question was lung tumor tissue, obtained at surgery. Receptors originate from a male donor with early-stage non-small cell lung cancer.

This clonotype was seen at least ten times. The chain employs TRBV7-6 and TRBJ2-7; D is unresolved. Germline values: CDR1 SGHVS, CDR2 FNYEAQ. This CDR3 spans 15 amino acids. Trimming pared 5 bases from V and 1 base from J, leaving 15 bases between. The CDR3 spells CASSRTVGTSYEQYF. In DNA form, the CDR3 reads TGTGCCAGCAGCCGCACGGTCGGCACGTCCTACGAGCAGTACTTC.

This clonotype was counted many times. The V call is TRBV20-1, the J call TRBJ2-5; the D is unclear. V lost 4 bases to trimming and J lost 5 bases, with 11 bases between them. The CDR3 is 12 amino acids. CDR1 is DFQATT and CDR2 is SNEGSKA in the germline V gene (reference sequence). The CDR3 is CSAIDLGETQYF. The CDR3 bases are TGCAGTGCTATCGATCTCGGGGAGACCCAGTACTTC.

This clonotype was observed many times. The CDR3, as DNA: TGTGCCAGCAGCTTACGCAGGGAAACCGGGGAGCTGTTTTTT. It translates to CASSLRRETGELFF. V usage is TRBV5-4 and J usage is TRBJ2-2; D is possibly TRBD1 (5 bases). The germline V gene has CDR1 SGHNT and CDR2 YYREEE (reference sequence). The CDR3 totals 14 residues. V lost 2 bases, J lost 5 bases, and 10 bases lay in between.

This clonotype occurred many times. DNA of the CDR3: TGCAGTGCTCCGGCGGGGGGAATGAACACTGAAGCTTTCTTT. Encoded protein: CSAPAGGMNTEAFF. The chain is built from TRBV20-1 and TRBJ1-1; weak D call: TRBD1 (5 bases). V lost 5 bases and J 0 bases, leaving 13 bases between the germline ends. The CDR3 totals 14 residues. In germline, CDR1 is DFQATT, CDR2 SNEGSKA (reference sequence).

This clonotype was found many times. CDR3 loop: CASTDGAARGYTF. For the CDR3, the DNA is TGTGCCAGCACCGATGGGGCGGCGCGGGGCTACACCTTC. The V gene is TRBV6-2 or TRBV6-3, the J gene TRBJ1-2, with D perhaps TRBD1 (5 bases). Germline CDR1 is MNHEY and CDR2 is SVGEGT. The CDR3 contains 13 residues. The V end was cut by 7 bases, the J end by 8 bases, with 17 bases between.

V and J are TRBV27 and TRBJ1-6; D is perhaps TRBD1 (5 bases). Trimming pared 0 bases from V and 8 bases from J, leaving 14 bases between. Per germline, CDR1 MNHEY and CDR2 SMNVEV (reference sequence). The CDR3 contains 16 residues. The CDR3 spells CASSLSGRGLDSPLHF. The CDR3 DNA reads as TGTGCCAGCAGTTTATCGGGAAGGGGTCTGGATTCACCCCTCCACTTT.

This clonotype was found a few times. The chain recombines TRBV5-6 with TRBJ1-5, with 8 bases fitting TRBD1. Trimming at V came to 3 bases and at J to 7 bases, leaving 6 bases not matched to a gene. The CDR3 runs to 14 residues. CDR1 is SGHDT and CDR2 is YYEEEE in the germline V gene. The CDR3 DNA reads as TGTGCCAGCAGCTCCAGGGGGCATGAACAGCCCCAGCATTTT. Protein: CASSSRGHEQPQHF.

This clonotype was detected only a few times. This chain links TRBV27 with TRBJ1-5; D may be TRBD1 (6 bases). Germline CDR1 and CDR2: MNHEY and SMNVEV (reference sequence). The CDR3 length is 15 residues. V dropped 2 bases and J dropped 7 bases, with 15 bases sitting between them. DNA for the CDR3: TGTGCCAGCAGTTTAGATTGGGGGGCCGGACAGCCCCAGCATTTT. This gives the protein CASSLDWGAGQPQHF.

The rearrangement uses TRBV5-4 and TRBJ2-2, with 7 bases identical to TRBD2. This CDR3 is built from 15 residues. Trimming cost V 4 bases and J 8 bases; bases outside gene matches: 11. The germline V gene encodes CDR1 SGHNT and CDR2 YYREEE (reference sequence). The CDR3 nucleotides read TGTGCCAGCAGCCCGGGAGGTCACCGAGATGGGGAGCTGTTTTTT. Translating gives CASSPGGHRDGELFF.

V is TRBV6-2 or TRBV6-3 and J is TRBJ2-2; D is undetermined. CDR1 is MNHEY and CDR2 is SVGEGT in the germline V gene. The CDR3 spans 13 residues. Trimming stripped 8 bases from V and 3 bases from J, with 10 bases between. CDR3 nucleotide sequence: TGTGCCAGCTGCTATTCGGACACCGGGGAGCTGTTTTTT. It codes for CASCYSDTGELFF.

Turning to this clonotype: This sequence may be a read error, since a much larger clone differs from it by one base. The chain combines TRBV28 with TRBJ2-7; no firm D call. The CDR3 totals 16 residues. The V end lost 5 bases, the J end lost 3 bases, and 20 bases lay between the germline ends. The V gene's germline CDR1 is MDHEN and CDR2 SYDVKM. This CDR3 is CASSPLIGRSRYEQYF. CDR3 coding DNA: TGTGCCAGCAGTCCCCTTATCGGCAGGTCACGCTACGAGCAGTACTTC.

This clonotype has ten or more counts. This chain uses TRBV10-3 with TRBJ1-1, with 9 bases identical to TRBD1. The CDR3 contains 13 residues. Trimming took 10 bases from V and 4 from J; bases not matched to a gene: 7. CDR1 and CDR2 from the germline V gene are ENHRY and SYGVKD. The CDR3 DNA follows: TGTGCCACCACAACAGGGGGCACCACTGAAGCTTTCTTT. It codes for CATTTGGTTEAFF.

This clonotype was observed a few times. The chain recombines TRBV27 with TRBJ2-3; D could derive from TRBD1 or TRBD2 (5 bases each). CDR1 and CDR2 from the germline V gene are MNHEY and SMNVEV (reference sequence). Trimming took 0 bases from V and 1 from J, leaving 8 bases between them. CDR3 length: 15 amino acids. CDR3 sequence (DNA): TGTGCCAGCAGTTTATCCGGGACCGGCACAGATACGCAGTATTTT. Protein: CASSLSGTGTDTQYF.

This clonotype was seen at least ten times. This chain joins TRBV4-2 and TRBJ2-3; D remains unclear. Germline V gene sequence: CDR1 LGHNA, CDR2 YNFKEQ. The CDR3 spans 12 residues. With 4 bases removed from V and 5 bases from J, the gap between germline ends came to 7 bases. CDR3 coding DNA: TGTGCCAGCAGCCGAGAACTAGATACGCAGTATTTT. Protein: CASSRELDTQYF.

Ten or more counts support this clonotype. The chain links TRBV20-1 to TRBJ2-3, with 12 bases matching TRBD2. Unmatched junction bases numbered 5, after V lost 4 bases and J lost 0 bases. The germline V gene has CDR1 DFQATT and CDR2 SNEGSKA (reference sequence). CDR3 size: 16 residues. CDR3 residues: CSANPLAGGSTDTQYF. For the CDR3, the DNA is TGCAGTGCTAATCCGCTAGCGGGGGGGAGCACAGATACGCAGTATTTT.

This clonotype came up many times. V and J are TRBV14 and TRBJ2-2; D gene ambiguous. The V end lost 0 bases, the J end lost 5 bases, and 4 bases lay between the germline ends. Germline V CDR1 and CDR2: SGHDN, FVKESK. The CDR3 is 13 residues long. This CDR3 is CASSQDRTGELFF. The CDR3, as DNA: TGTGCCAGCAGCCAAGATCGGACCGGGGAGCTGTTTTTT.

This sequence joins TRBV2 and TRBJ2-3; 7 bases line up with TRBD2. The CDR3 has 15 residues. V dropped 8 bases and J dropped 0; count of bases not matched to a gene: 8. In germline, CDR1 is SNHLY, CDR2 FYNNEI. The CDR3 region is CASLRRAGSTDTQYF. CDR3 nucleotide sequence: TGTGCCAGCCTCCGTCGAGCGGGGAGCACAGATACGCAGTATTTT.

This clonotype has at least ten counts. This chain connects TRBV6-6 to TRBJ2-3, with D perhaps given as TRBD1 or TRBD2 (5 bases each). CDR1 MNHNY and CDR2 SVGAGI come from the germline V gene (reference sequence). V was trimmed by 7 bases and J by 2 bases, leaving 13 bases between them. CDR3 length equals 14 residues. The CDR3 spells CASTKGRYTDTQYF. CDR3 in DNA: TGTGCCAGCACAAAGGGGAGATACACAGATACGCAGTATTTT.

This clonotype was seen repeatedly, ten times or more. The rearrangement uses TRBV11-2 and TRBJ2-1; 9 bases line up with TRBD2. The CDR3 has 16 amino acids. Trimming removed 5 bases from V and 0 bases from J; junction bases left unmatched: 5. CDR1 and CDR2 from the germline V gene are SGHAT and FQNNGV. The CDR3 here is CASSPRAGGSYNEQFF. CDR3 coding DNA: TGTGCCAGCAGCCCCCGAGCGGGGGGCTCCTACAATGAGCAGTTCTTC. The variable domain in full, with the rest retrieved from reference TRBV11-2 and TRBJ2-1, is EAGVAQSPRYKIIEKRQSVAFWCNPISGHATLYWYQQILGQGPKLLIQFQNNGVVDDSQLPKDRFSAERLKGVDSTLKIQPAKLEDSAVYLCASSPRAGGSYNEQFFGPGTRLTVL.

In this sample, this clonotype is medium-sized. DNA of the CDR3: TGTGCCAGCAGCGGTCCGGACAGTTCCCCAACGATACGAAATCAGCCCCAGCATTTT. The encoded protein is CASSGPDSSPTIRNQPQHF. The chain couples TRBV7-8 to TRBJ1-5; perhaps TRBD1 as D (6 bases). The V and J ends lost 5 bases and 4 bases respectively, with 27 bases between them. The CDR3 extends over 19 amino acids. CDR1 and CDR2 from the germline V gene are SGHVS and FQNEAQ. The full variable domain, completed using reference TRBV7-8 and TRBJ1-5, is GAGVSQSPRYKVAKRGQDVALRCDPISGHVSLFWYQQALGQGPEFLTYFQNEAQLDKSGLPSDRFFAERPEGSVSTLKIQRTQQEDSAVYLCASSGPDSSPTIRNQPQHFGDGTRLSIL.

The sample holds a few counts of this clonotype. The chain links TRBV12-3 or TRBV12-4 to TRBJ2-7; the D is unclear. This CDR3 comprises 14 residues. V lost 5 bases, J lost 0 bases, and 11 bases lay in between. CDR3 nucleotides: TGTGCCAGCAGTCCCCTGACGAGCTCCTACGAGCAGTACTTC. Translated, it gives CASSPLTSSYEQYF.